This TCR beta chain comes out of a study of siplizumab effects on memory and regulatory T cells. Study outcomes and limitations: No assignable naive or memory phenotype existed for roughly 75-95% of proliferating CD4+ or CD8+ clones. Naive T cells looked more diverse than memory cells, and they looked like major contributors to the alloresponse.

Sequenced by immunoSEQ multiplex PCR; TCRdb stores in-frame clones only, minus some. The data hold roughly 70,000 clones, with 90% to 95% observed a single time. In regard to this clone: Antigen specificity is unknown.

The CDR3 length is 13 residues. Germline CDR1 and CDR2: MNHEY and SVGAGI. Between the trimmed V and J ends, which lost 8 bases and 7 bases, there was a span of 17 bases. The TCR sequence derives from a human donor in good health. Sequencing was carried out using CD8+ T cells sorted from blood. The genes are TRBV6-5 and TRBJ1-2; unclear D gene. CDR3 loop: CASFPTGLGGYTF. The CDR3 DNA sequence: TGTGCCAGCTTCCCGACCGGACTCGGTGGCTACACCTTC.